The clone carrying this T cell receptor beta chain was seen a few times. As yet, its antigen is unknown. TCRdb re-called the 5' RACE reads with MiXCR, one entry per CDR3 protein. This sample carries 550,000 to 750,000 distinct CDR3 sequences, roughly 14% of them seen once, and the ten largest clones take roughly 13%. These data originate in a study of T cells after yellow fever vaccination. Whole-study findings and limits: Clones from primary vaccination mostly reappeared after the booster (around 96% CD4, approximately 88% CD8).

V was pared by 0 bases and J by 10 bases, with 11 bases between. CDR1 SGHKS and CDR2 YYEKEE come from the germline V gene (reference sequence). CDR3 length: 13 amino acids. This clonotype was obtained from a man aged 30 to 39 who received the YFV17D yellow fever vaccine. This sample comprised PBMCs, obtained on the day of the yellow fever booster vaccination. The V call is TRBV5-5, the J call TRBJ2-1; D may correspond to TRBD1 or TRBD2 (5 bases each). The CDR3 loop is CASSLAGQGEQFF. The CDR3 DNA is TGTGCCAGCAGCTTGGCGGGGCAGGGAGAGCAGTTCTTC.